A selection of T cell receptor beta chains follows, all from one sample in a study of shared clonotypes between healthy human individuals. Data came from immunoSEQ multiplex PCR; TCRdb stores just in-frame clones and leaves some out. The repertoire includes about 1,800,000 clones, less than 95% of them detected once, and less than 1.5% sits in the top ten. Sequenced sample: naive CD8+ T cells sorted from blood. Receptors were obtained from a man between 18 and 35 years old in good health. The CDR3 runs from the conserved cysteine through the conserved F or W. Each record gives: J gene, CDR3 length, V gene, CDR3 protein.

>TRBJ2-3|16|TRBV9
CASSVELAASTDTQYF
>TRBJ2-3|18|TRBV28
CASSSLKTSVEFSDTQYF
>TRBJ2-7|13|TRBV6-5
CASSYRDSYEQYF
>TRBJ2-7|15|TRBV14
CASSQAGFMTYEQYF
>TRBJ2-7|14|TRBV9
CASSTGTVTYEQYF
>TRBJ2-7|16|TRBV27
CASSLSAGTGNSEQYF
>TRBJ2-1|15|TRBV14
CASSQEYGIADEQFF
>TRBJ2-7|13|TRBV19
CASSWGPSYEQYF
>TRBJ2-5|13|TRBV6-5
CASSPGAGETQYF
>TRBJ2-3|13|TRBV9
CASSMSSTDTQYF
>TRBJ2-6|17|TRBV10-3
CAISGGESSSGANVLTF
>TRBJ2-7|15|TRBV5-1
CASSLRLASGYEQYF
>TRBJ2-3|14|TRBV10-3
CAISEPGGSDTQYF
>TRBJ2-2|16|TRBV28
CASSSPGQGGTGELFF
>TRBJ2-3|19|TRBV19
CASSINYRGTGPGTDTQYF
>TRBJ2-2|14|TRBV30
CAWSKIRDSGELFF
>TRBJ2-7|16|TRBV7-2
CASSLGSGKIPYEQYF
>TRBJ2-7|14|TRBV7-6
CASSVSLGGNEQYF
>TRBJ2-3|13|TRBV11-3
CASSLESRSTQYF
>TRBJ2-3|16|TRBV4-3
CASSPTSGPSTDTQYF
>TRBJ2-7|12|TRBV25-1
CASSSTGSEQYF
>TRBJ2-7|18|TRBV25-1
CASSDSGLAGQPSYEQYF